This T cell receptor (beta chain) was identified during a study of cytomegalovirus exposure and HLA in healthy donors. Findings and limits, study-wide: In terms of immune exposure information, only CMV serostatus was available.

PCR was performed using 60 Vbeta and 13 Jbeta primers. The protocol was immunoSEQ multiplex PCR, while the TCRdb copy is restricted to in-frame clones and leaves out a portion. The table has around 89,000 clones, roughly three quarters seen once. A remark on this clone: As yet, its antigen is unknown.

There are 14 residues in the CDR3. CDR1 and CDR2 from the germline V gene are SGHKS and YYEKEE (reference sequence). V lost 0 bases, J lost 4 bases, and 3 bases stayed unmatched. The rearrangement uses TRBV5-5 and TRBJ2-5, with TRBD1 matching over 7 bases. Sequencing used PBMCs. The clonotype comes from a man aged 40-55 years in good health and CMV-seronegative. The CDR3 reads CASSLDRGPETQYF. The CDR3 DNA reads as TGTGCCAGCAGCTTGGACAGGGGCCCAGAGACCCAGTACTTC.